A selection of T cell receptor beta chains follows, all from one sample in a study of cytomegalovirus exposure and HLA in healthy donors. The method was immunoSEQ multiplex PCR; TCRdb's version includes in-frame clones alone and lacks a portion of them. The sample includes roughly 100,000 clones, around 77% of them seen just once. Specimen: PBMCs. These receptors all stem from a man aged 45 to 65 in good health and CMV-seropositive. Each CDR3 is given with its conserved first and last residue.

TRBJ2-1 | TRBV21-1 | 19 | CASSTSGREECGSYNEQFF
TRBJ2-1 | TRBV27 | 15 | CASSLWTGGLNEQFF
TRBJ2-2 | TRBV7-8 | 15 | CVSSLARANTGELFF
TRBJ2-7 | TRBV9 | 15 | CASSPGQVDLYEQYF
TRBJ2-3 | TRBV5-1 | 13 | CASSSFSTDTQYF
TRBJ2-2 | TRBV9 | 14 | CASSVEFGGGELFF
TRBJ2-7 | TRBV11-3 | 13 | CASSLTGLHEQYF
TRBJ2-5 | TRBV5-4 | 15 | CASSPRKAVQETQYF
TRBJ2-5 | TRBV4-3 | 14 | CASSQDGTAGEQYF
TRBJ1-4 | TRBV27 | 15 | CASSFWTGLREKLFF
TRBJ2-2 | TRBV19 | 13 | CASRTDYTGELFF
TRBJ2-1 | TRBV18 | 17 | CASSPGTSGTRGNEQFF
TRBJ1-5 | TRBV23-1 | 17 | CASTIRDRGLVDQPQHF
TRBJ2-7 | TRBV6-4 | 15 | CASSEGTSGSWEQYF
TRBJ1-5 | TRBV6-5 | 14 | CASSYRQGHQPQHF
TRBJ1-2 | TRBV7-6 | 14 | CASSPGQAGYGYTF
TRBJ2-7 | TRBV10-3 | 14 | CAISERDSSYEQYF
TRBJ2-2 | TRBV7-2 | 13 | CASRRRATGELFF
TRBJ2-7 | TRBV7-2 | 15 | CASREGTGANYEQYF
TRBJ2-3 | TRBV5-1 | 16 | CASSQRLAGLGDTQYF
TRBJ1-4 | TRBV5-1 | 13 | CASSLSTNEKLFF
TRBJ2-5 | TRBV6-1 | 16 | CASSASAGGPQETQYF
TRBJ2-3 | TRBV28 | 17 | CASSLELTGTSTDTQYF
TRBJ2-2 | TRBV6-1 | 17 | CASSEPTSGMNTGELFF
TRBJ2-1 | TRBV6-4 | 15 | CASRPSSGSYNEQFF
TRBJ2-7 | TRBV19 | 14 | CASSPTSGSGEQYF
TRBJ1-1 | TRBV10-3 | 13 | CACQRLGGTEAFF
TRBJ2-7 | TRBV5-6 | 15 | CASSSGTSGRDEQYF
TRBJ2-1 | TRBV27 | 16 | CASSLRSGGSYNEQFF
TRBJ2-7 | TRBV28 | 15 | CASSLQASGTHEQYF
TRBJ2-4 | TRBV4-1 | 17 | CASSQERAGIAKNIQYF
TRBJ2-6 | TRBV7-2 | 14 | CASSSMTGAVVLTF
TRBJ2-5 | TRBV4-1 | 14 | CASSQIMYGETQYF
TRBJ2-7 | TRBV15 | 15 | CATSRGGTSGSQQYF
TRBJ2-5 | TRBV5-1 | 14 | CASSLAQRQETQYF
TRBJ2-7 | TRBV10-2 | 11 | CASNRGNEQYF
TRBJ2-3 | TRBV11-2 | 15 | CASSLVTGITDTQYF
TRBJ2-3 | TRBV19 | 14 | CASRTSGRSDTQYF
TRBJ2-7 | TRBV6-5 | 12 | CASRTSGYEQYF
TRBJ2-4 | TRBV9 | 16 | CASSVGGGIAKNIQYF
TRBJ1-1 | TRBV6-5 | 15 | CASSYFRGANTEAFF
TRBJ2-3 | TRBV5-4 | 14 | CASSFQGGEDTQYF
TRBJ1-6 | TRBV9 | 12 | CASSGNNSPLHF
TRBJ2-7 | TRBV6-5 | 15 | CASSYSSGGPYEQYF
TRBJ2-5 | TRBV11-1 | 17 | CASSWGLGREGRETQYF
TRBJ2-3 | TRBV2 | 16 | CASLTRGFATTDTQYF
TRBJ2-2 | TRBV6-5 | 15 | CASSYSGGYTGELFF
TRBJ1-4 | TRBV19 | 13 | CASTGQRVEKLFF
TRBJ1-2 | TRBV6-1 | 12 | CASSEGGYGYTF